This TCR beta chain stems from a study of T cell changes during pregnancy in multiple sclerosis. The CDR3 is made up of 16 amino acids. Germline CDR1 reads LGHNA; CDR2 reads YSLEER. V lost 0 bases to trimming and J lost 4 bases; unmatched junction nucleotides: 6. Sequencing used immunoSEQ multiplex PCR; TCRdb keeps in-frame clones, though not all of them. The repertoire holds some 50,000 clones, around 93% seen once, with about 3.1% in the top ten. The rearrangement links TRBV4-3 to TRBJ2-1, with 7 nucleotides matching TRBD2. The sample here was CD8+ T cells from peripheral blood mononuclear cells, taken in the second trimester of pregnancy. This clonotype was sampled from a female donor with multiple sclerosis, enrolled in a pregnancy study. CDR3: CASSQDMGGVYNEQFF. As DNA, the CDR3 is TGCGCCAGCAGCCAAGATATGGGGGGGGTTTACAATGAGCAGTTCTTC.